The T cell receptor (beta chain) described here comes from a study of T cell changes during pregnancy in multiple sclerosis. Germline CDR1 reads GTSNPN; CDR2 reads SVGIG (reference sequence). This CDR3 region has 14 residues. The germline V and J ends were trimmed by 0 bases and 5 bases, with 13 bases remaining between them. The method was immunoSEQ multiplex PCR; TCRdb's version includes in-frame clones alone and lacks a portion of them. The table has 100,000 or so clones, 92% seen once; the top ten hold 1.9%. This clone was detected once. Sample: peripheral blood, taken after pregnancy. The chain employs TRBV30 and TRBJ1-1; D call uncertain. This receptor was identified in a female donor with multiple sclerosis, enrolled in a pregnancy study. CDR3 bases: TGTGCCTGGAGTGTACTAGTGGGATTGACTGAAGCTTTCTTT. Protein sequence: CAWSVLVGLTEAFF. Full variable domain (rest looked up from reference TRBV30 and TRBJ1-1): SQTIHQWPATLVQPVGSPLSLECTVEGTSNPNLYWYRQAAGRGLQLLFYSVGIGQISSEVPQNLSASRPQDRQFILSSKKLLLSDSGFYLCAWSVLVGLTEAFFGQGTRLTVV.